Presented here are 7 T cell receptor beta chains from one specimen sequenced in a study of CXCR3-negative and CXCR3-positive naive CD8 T cells. Study-wide findings and caveats: Hydrophobicity of TRB CDR3s was greater in CXCR3-positive naive cells than in CXCR3-negative naive cells.

5' RACE that incorporated UMI labels was used to prepare the TRB cDNA libraries. TCRdb reanalyzed the 5' RACE reads and collapses them to one entry per CDR3 protein, without DNA. Its table records under 110,000 distinct CDR3 sequences. The antigens for these receptors are not known. Sequenced material: naive CXCR3+ CD8+ T cells from blood. Subset: CD45RO-CCR7+CD27+CD95- naive CD8+ T cells expressing CXCR3 (TNR3+). The origin of the receptors is a human donor in good health. Some clones in this sample may be carry-over from other donors' samples.

CDR3: CSVVEDYLEPDTQYF. The rearrangement uses TRBV29-1 and TRBJ2-3; TCRdb outputs TRBD2, but without DNA this stays unchecked. This CDR3 is 15 amino acids long. The germline gives CDR1 SQVTM, CDR2 ANQGSEA.

The CDR3 loop is CASTPPRGTQYF. J is TRBJ2-5 and V is TRBV28; no DNA is available, so the TRBD1 call from TCRdb remains unchecked. The CDR3 spans 12 residues. Germline CDR1 is MDHEN and CDR2 is SYDVKM.

V and J are TRBV7-9 and TRBJ2-3; TCRdb returns TRBD2, unconfirmable since there is no DNA. The CDR3 is 15 residues long. CDR1 SEHNR and CDR2 FQNEAQ come from the germline V gene (reference sequence). This CDR3 is CASSSVGGATDTQYF.

The chain employs TRBV10-3 and TRBJ2-2; as DNA is missing, the TRBD1 call by TCRdb cannot be tested. CDR3 length: 17 residues. CDR1 is ENHRY and CDR2 is SYGVKD in the germline V gene. The CDR3 here is CAISESGTGVNTGELFF.

The chain carries TRBV12-3 or TRBV12-4 and TRBJ2-1; without DNA, the TCRdb call of TRBD2 cannot be checked. There are 15 residues in the CDR3. CDR3 sequence: CASSLVGGSSPEQFF.

CDR3 protein: CASSQAPNTNYGYTF. This chain uses TRBV4-3 with TRBJ1-2. The CDR3 is 15 amino acids. The V gene's germline CDR1 is LGHNA and CDR2 YSLEER.

CDR3 loop: CAISEASGSGDTQYF. The chain recombines TRBV10-3 with TRBJ2-3; the TCRdb D gene call, TRBD2, has no DNA to confirm it. The CDR3 totals 15 residues. Germline CDR1 ENHRY, CDR2 SYGVKD.